This TCR beta chain was retrieved from a study of T-cell memory formation after mild COVID-19. Study background: For the most part, TCR clusters were specific to one donor. The study, taken as a whole, reports: The CD4+ clones that contracted clustered mainly within CM and EM, and the CD8+ clones concentrated in EMRA.

V lost 8 bases, J lost 4 bases, and 17 bases lay in between. The length of the CDR3 is 14 residues. In germline, CDR1 is SGHAT, CDR2 FQNNGV. TCRdb ran MiXCR on the 5' RACE reads and lists one entry per CDR3 protein. The sample has about 360,000 distinct CDR3 sequences, 14% seen once. To note about this clonotype: The antigen remains unidentified.

The chain links TRBV11-2 to TRBJ1-1, with D uncertain. The sample consisted of PBMCs or a T cell subset sorted from them (not recorded which). The TCR comes from a young man who had mild COVID-19 (a few samples of this study predate the infection). Cell type and time point are not known. The CDR3 DNA is TGTGCCAGCCGAGAAGGGCGGGAAGCCACTGAAGCTTTCTTT. Encoded protein: CASREGREATEAFF. Full variable domain (remainder filled in from reference TRBV11-2 and TRBJ1-1): EAGVAQSPRYKIIEKRQSVAFWCNPISGHATLYWYQQILGQGPKLLIQFQNNGVVDDSQLPKDRFSAERLKGVDSTLKIQPAKLEDSAVYLCASREGREATEAFFGQGTRLTVV.